Each of the 4 T cell receptor beta chains below was sequenced from the same sample in a study of blood T cell repertoires in COVID-19. The method was immunoSEQ multiplex PCR; TCRdb's version includes in-frame clones alone and lacks a portion of them. The profile shows around 40,000 clones, around 77% of them singletons. Sequencing used peripheral blood. Receptors originate from a man older than 75 with active or convalescent COVID-19.

DNA for the CDR3: TGTGCCAGCAGCTCCCCAGGTTTGGCCAACGACAATGAGCAGTTCTTC. Its protein product is CASSSPGLANDNEQFF. The chain joins TRBV7-9 to TRBJ2-1; no definite D call. Trimming removed 4 bases at V and 5 bases at J, with 18 bases between. Germline values: CDR1 SEHNR, CDR2 FQNEAQ (reference sequence). The CDR3 length is 16 residues.

The J gene is TRBJ2-5, the V gene TRBV19, with D unresolved. Deletions cut 3 bases from V and 2 bases from J, with 7 bases between. The germline V gene has CDR1 LNHDA and CDR2 SQIVND (reference sequence). The CDR3 is made up of 13 amino acids. The CDR3 DNA reads TGTGCCAGTAGTATTGGCCAGCAAGAGACCCAGTACTTC. It translates to CASSIGQQETQYF.

V usage is TRBV28 and J usage is TRBJ1-2, with D unclear. The CDR3 runs 10 residues. CDR1 is MDHEN and CDR2 is SYDVKM in the germline V gene. The V gene lost 2 bases and the J gene lost 8 bases, with 3 bases spanning the gap. The CDR3 DNA reads TGTGCCAGCAGTTTACCAGGCTACACCTTC. This sequence encodes CASSLPGYTF.

V gene TRBV24-1 combines with J gene TRBJ2-1; 7 bases are shared with TRBD2. From germline, CDR1 is KGHDR and CDR2 SFDVKD. The CDR3 has 16 residues. The V gene end was trimmed by 4 bases and the J gene end by 1 base; junction bases not matched to a gene: 6. Here the CDR3 reads CATSEWAGDSYNEQFF. DNA of the CDR3: TGTGCCACCAGTGAATGGGCGGGAGATTCCTACAATGAGCAGTTCTTC.